Sequencing of this TCR beta chain was carried out in a study of cytomegalovirus exposure and HLA in healthy donors. The germline V gene encodes CDR1 SGHDT and CDR2 YYEEEE. This CDR3 is built from 16 residues. V was pared by 0 bases and J by 5 bases, with 6 bases of the junction left unmatched. 60 Vbeta and 13 Jbeta primers were used in PCR. Study processing details: About 10 million of about 88 million unique TCR beta chains were shared, per a later count. Clones were read by immunoSEQ multiplex PCR, and TCRdb kept only the in-frame ones, dropping some. The V and J calls and the clone size are those of that table, but D and trimming were determined from the DNA. The profile shows around 170,000 clones, over 70% of them singletons.

This TCR was recovered from a man aged 50-59 years in good health and CMV-seropositive. The rearrangement uses TRBV5-6 and TRBJ2-5, with 11 bases fitting TRBD1. Input material: PBMCs. CDR3 residues: CASSLGGQGVWETQYF. The CDR3 DNA reads as TGTGCCAGCAGCTTGGGGGGACAGGGGGTTTGGGAGACCCAGTACTTC.